These 17 T cell receptor beta chains share one sample of origin, sequenced in a study of T-cell reconstitution after alpha-beta-depleted transplantation in children. Preparation of the TCRbeta library involved a method that used unique molecular identifiers. A single record per CDR3 protein comes from TCRdb applying MiXCR to the PCR reads. The repertoire holds around 600,000 distinct CDR3 sequences, with more than 20% as singletons. The sample here was PBMCs, mostly from graft donor cells, taken 360 days after TCRalphabeta/CD19-depleted stem cell transplant. The origin of the receptors is a boy less than two years old who had a stem cell transplant for acute myeloid leukemia, so the T cells may come from the graft donor.

This clonotype was seen more than once but under ten times. This chain links TRBV20-1 with TRBJ2-7; D may match TRBD1 or TRBD2 (5 bases each). V was cut by 3 bases and J by 9 bases, with 15 bases left in between. From germline, CDR1 is DFQATT and CDR2 SNEGSKA (reference sequence). CDR3 size: 12 residues. The CDR3 loop reads CSARGRDARQYV. CDR3 sequence (DNA): TGCAGTGCTAGGGGCAGGGACGCCAGGCAGTACGTC.

CDR3 loop: CASSAHPTGTGADTQYF. CDR3 in DNA: TGTGCCAGCAGTGCCCACCCGACCGGGACAGGGGCGGATACGCAGTATTTT. This chain connects TRBV6-1 to TRBJ2-3; the match to TRBD1 covers 10 bases. CDR1 is MNHNS, CDR2 SASEGT, per germline. Trimming cost V 4 bases and J 6 bases; bases outside gene matches: 13. The CDR3 totals 17 residues.

The chain carries TRBV5-1 and TRBJ2-7; D uncertain. The V gene's germline CDR1 is SGHRS and CDR2 YFSETQ. This CDR3 comprises 16 residues. Deletions cut 0 bases from V and 0 bases from J, with 13 bases between. CDR3 amino acids: CASSLVAALVSYEQYV. CDR3 sequence (DNA): TGCGCCAGCAGCTTGGTGGCAGCCCTGGTCTCCTACGAGCAGTACGTC.

The CDR3 here is CSLTMTGTASYNEQFF. The CDR3 DNA reads as TGCAGCCTAACAATGACCGGGACGGCCTCCTACAATGAGCAGTTCTTC. The chain has TRBV29-1 and TRBJ2-1, with D tentatively TRBD1 or TRBD2 (5 bases each). Looked up from germline, CDR1 is SQVTM and CDR2 is ANQGSEA. CDR3 length: 16 amino acids. Trimming took off 8 bases at V and 0 bases at J, with 20 bases between the two ends.

V is TRBV20-1 and J is TRBJ1-4; 7 bases match TRBD1. Trimming cost V 3 bases and J 8 bases; bases outside gene matches: 6. CDR3 length: 13 amino acids. The germline gives CDR1 DFQATT, CDR2 SNEGSKA (reference sequence). The CDR3 reads CSASDRVHEKLFF. Written as DNA, the CDR3 is TGCAGTGCTAGTGACAGGGTGCACGAAAAACTGTTTTTT.

The V and J genes are TRBV27 and TRBJ2-1, with D tentatively TRBD1 or TRBD2 (5 bases each). Germline CDR1 is MNHEY and CDR2 is SMNVEV (reference sequence). The CDR3 spans 19 residues. Trimming stripped 2 bases from V and 4 bases from J, with 24 bases between. CDR3 loop: CASSLRGVYLTIKYNEQFF. The DNA for the CDR3 is TGTGCCAGCAGTTTAAGAGGGGTTTATTTGACGATAAAGTACAATGAGCAGTTCTTC.

This clonotype has more than one count but fewer than ten. The chain combines TRBV10-3 with TRBJ2-7; possibly TRBD1 for D (6 bases). The V gene's germline CDR1 is ENHRY and CDR2 SYGVKD. This CDR3 region has 14 residues. Trimming removed 6 bases from V and 1 base from J, with 13 bases in between. CDR3 bases: TGTGCCATCAGCGTACAGGGTTGGTCCTACGAGCAGTACTTC. It translates to CAISVQGWSYEQYF.

This clonotype was counted between two and nine times. The chain joins TRBV6-5 to TRBJ2-7; TRBD1 or TRBD2 may be the D gene (6 bases each). The CDR3 covers 16 residues. Germline V gives CDR1 MNHEY, CDR2 SVGAGI. Trimming pared 5 bases from V and 2 bases from J, leaving 19 bases between. CDR3 amino acids: CASSTTRGPGTYEQYF. CDR3 sequence (DNA): TGTGCCAGCAGTACCACACGGGGGCCGGGTACCTACGAGCAGTACTTC.

This clonotype was seen only a few times. CDR3 amino acids: CASGFESGDEQYV. The CDR3 coding sequence is TGTGCTAGTGGTTTTGAGTCCGGGGACGAGCAGTACGTC. V and J are TRBV12-5 and TRBJ2-7; D is possibly TRBD2 (5 bases). CDR3 size: 13 residues. Germline V gene data show CDR1 as LGHNT and CDR2 as FRNRAP. Trimming removed 3 bases from V and 5 bases from J, with 11 bases in between.

This clonotype was seen a handful of times. This chain links TRBV20-1 with TRBJ2-7; D not certain. There are 15 residues in the CDR3. Trimming left V 0 bases short and J 2 bases short, with 14 bases between. In germline, CDR1 is DFQATT, CDR2 SNEGSKA (reference sequence). This CDR3 is CSARDKPLPPYEQYF. CDR3 DNA sequence: TGCAGTGCTAGAGACAAGCCTCTCCCCCCCTACGAGCAGTACTTC.

V gene TRBV29-1 combines with J gene TRBJ2-1, with 11 bases matching TRBD2. This CDR3 spans 13 amino acids. Germline-derived CDR1 and CDR2 are SQVTM and ANQGSEA. J lost 10 bases, V lost 6 bases, and 8 bases had no gene match. CDR3 nucleotides: TGCAGCGTCGAGGGCCTAGCGGGGGGAGAGCAGTTCTTC. Its translation is CSVEGLAGGEQFF.

The chain carries TRBV20-1 and TRBJ2-7; 9 bases line up with TRBD2. J gave up 5 bases and V 5 bases, and 10 bases lay outside the gene matches. Germline loops: CDR1 DFQATT, CDR2 SNEGSKA (reference sequence). The CDR3 is 14 residues long. CDR3 coding DNA: TGCAGTGCTGTCCTGGCGGGGGGGTCGGACGAGCAGTACTTC. Residues: CSAVLAGGSDEQYF.

This clonotype was recorded once. The junction differs from germline at one of its ends, possibly a read error. V usage is TRBV20-1 and J usage is TRBJ2-1, with 7 bases fitting TRBD2. This CDR3 is built from 18 residues. From germline, CDR1 is DFQATT and CDR2 SNEGSKA (reference sequence). This CDR3 reads CCAPDLLRGWSSYNEQFF. Written as DNA, the CDR3 is TGCTGTGCTCCCGATCTTCTGCGGGGGTGGAGCTCCTACAATGAGCAGTTCTTC.

The chain links TRBV7-6 to TRBJ2-1; TRBD1 matches 8 bases. Looked up from germline, CDR1 is SGHVS and CDR2 is FNYEAQ. The V and J ends lost 4 bases and 4 bases, in that order; junction bases with no gene match: 3. The CDR3 has 14 residues. This chain's CDR3 is CASSSRGQYNEQFF. CDR3 sequence (DNA): TGTGCCAGCAGCTCCAGGGGGCAGTACAATGAGCAGTTCTTC.

In this sample, this clonotype turned up a few times. This chain uses TRBV5-1 with TRBJ2-1; D is undetermined. The CDR3 runs to 12 residues. Looked up from germline, CDR1 is SGHRS and CDR2 is YFSETQ. The V end lost 6 bases, the J end lost 4 bases, and 8 bases lay between the germline ends. The CDR3 sequence: CASKSAYNEQFF. The CDR3 DNA reads as TGCGCCAGCAAGTCAGCTTACAATGAGCAGTTCTTC.

The CDR3 DNA follows: TGCAGTGCTAGAGATCCCTTTAGCGGGGTCCAAGAGACCCAGTACTTC. It codes for CSARDPFSGVQETQYF. The chain couples TRBV20-1 to TRBJ2-5; 8 bases match TRBD2. CDR3 length: 16 residues. V shed 0 bases and J 1 base; nucleotides not matched to a gene: 7. Germline V CDR1 and CDR2: DFQATT, SNEGSKA (reference sequence).

This clonotype was counted many times. This chain joins TRBV7-2 and TRBJ2-5; D is ambiguous. Germline V gene sequence: CDR1 SGHTA, CDR2 FQGNSA. The CDR3 has 12 residues. V was pared by 0 bases and J by 6 bases, with 5 bases between. In DNA, the CDR3 is TGTGCCAGCAGCTTAGCGAAGCAGACCCAGTACTTC. It is translated as CASSLAKQTQYF.